This T cell receptor (beta chain) was identified in a study of T cells after yellow fever vaccination. Study results and caveats: Most primary-vaccination clones reappeared after the booster (approximately 97% CD4, roughly 88% CD8). Repertoires sorted by FACS could include abundant clonotypes that are contaminants from the bulk population. The secondary response peaked faster, at day 5 versus 15, but was weaker.

Germline CDR1 is LGHDT and CDR2 is YNNKEL (reference sequence). The CDR3 runs to 13 residues. Trimming took 0 bases from V and 12 from J, leaving 12 bases between them. The table lists this clonotype with a few counts. Its antigen is not known. Template switching by 5'RACE produced TCR cDNA, adding a universal primer site and UMIs. MiXCR, run by TCRdb on the 5' RACE reads, gives a single entry per CDR3 protein. Of roughly 520,000 distinct CDR3 sequences listed, about a fifth were seen once; the top ten hold roughly a sixth. The sequencing here drew on PBMCs, taken approximately 22 days after the first yellow fever vaccination. This receptor was taken from a man aged 18 to 30 who received the YFV17D yellow fever vaccine. The V call is TRBV3-1, the J call TRBJ2-1; D ambiguous. The CDR3 sequence: CASSQDPHVRQFF. Here the CDR3 DNA reads TGTGCCAGCAGCCAAGATCCCCACGTGAGGCAGTTCTTC.